This T cell receptor (beta chain) was identified during a study of PD-1 blockade in classical Hodgkin lymphoma. Sequencing used immunoSEQ multiplex PCR; TCRdb keeps in-frame clones, though not all of them. The table includes tens of thousands of clones, around 80% detected once. Described time point: cycle 4 day 1 (C4D1), after 5 to 7 weeks of nivolumab. Patients all relapsed after autologous stem cell transplantation, and there was variation in brentuximab vedotin exposure. Concerning this clone: Antigen: not known.

Whole-study results and caveats: Repertoire difference causes, possibly disease activity or prior therapy, remain undefined.

The ends were cut back, 5 bases at V and 7 bases at J, with 12 bases in the middle. CDR1 is MGHRA, CDR2 YSYEKL, per germline. There are 13 residues in the CDR3. The input for sequencing was peripheral blood mononuclear cells (PBMCs), taken before the fourth cycle of nivolumab. V gene TRBV4-1 combines with J gene TRBJ2-1; a weak D match, TRBD2 (5 bases). The origin of this receptor is a human donor with classical Hodgkin lymphoma. CDR3 region: CASSFTRGNEQFF. In nucleotides, the CDR3 is TGCGCCAGCAGCTTCACGAGAGGGAATGAGCAGTTCTTC.